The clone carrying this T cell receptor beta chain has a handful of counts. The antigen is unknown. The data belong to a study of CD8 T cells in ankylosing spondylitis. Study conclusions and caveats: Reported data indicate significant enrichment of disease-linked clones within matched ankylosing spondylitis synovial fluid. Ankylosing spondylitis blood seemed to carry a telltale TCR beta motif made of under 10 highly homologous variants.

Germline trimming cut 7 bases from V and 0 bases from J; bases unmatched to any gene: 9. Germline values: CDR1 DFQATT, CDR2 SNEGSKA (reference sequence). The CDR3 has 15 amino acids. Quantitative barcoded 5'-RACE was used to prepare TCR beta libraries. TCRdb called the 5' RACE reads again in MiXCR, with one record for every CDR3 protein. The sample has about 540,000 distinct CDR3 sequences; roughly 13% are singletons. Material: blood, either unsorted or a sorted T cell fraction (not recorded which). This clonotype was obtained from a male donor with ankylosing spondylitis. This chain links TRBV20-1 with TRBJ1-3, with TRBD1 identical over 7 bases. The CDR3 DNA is TGCAGTGTCACGGACAGGAGGAGCTCTGGAAACACCATATATTTT. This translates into CSVTDRRSSGNTIYF.